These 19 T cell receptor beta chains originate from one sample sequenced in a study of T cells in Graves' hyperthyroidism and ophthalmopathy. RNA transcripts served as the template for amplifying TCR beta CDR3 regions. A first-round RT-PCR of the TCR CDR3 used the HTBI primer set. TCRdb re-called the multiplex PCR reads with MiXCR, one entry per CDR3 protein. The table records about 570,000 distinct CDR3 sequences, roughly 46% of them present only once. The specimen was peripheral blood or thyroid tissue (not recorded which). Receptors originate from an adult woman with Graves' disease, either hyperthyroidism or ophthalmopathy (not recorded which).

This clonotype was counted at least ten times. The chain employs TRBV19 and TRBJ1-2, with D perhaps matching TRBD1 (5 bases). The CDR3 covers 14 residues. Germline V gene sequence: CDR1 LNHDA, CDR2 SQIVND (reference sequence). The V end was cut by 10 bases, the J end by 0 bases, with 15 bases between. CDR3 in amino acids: CATYGALTNYGYTF. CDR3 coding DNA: TGTGCCACCTACGGGGCTCTGACTAACTATGGCTACACCTTC.

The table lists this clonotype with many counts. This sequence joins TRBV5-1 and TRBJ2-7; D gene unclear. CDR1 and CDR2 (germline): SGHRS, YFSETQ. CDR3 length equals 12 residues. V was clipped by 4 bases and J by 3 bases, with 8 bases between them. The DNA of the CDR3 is TGCGCCAGCAGCCCTCCGGGCTACGAGCAGTACTTC. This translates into CASSPPGYEQYF.

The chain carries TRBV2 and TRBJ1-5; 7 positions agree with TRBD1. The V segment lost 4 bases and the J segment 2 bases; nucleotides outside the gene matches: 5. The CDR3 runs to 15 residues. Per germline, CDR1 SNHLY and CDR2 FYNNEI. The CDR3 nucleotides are TGTGCCAGCAGTGTTTCAGGACAGGGCAATCAGCCCCAGCATTTT. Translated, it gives CASSVSGQGNQPQHF.

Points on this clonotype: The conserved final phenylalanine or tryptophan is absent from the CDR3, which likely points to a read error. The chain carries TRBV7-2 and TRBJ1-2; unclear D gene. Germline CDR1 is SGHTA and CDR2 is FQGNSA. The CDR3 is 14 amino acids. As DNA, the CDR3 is TGCGCCAGCAGCTTGCAAGAGGGCAACTATGGCTACACCGTC. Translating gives CASSLQEGNYGYTV.

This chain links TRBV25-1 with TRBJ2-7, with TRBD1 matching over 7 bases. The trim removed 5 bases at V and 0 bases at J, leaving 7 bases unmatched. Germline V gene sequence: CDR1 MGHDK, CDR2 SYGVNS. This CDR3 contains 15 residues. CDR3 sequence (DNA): TGTGCCAGCAGTTGTGGACAGGTGTGCTCCTACGAGCAGTACTTC. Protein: CASSCGQVCSYEQYF.

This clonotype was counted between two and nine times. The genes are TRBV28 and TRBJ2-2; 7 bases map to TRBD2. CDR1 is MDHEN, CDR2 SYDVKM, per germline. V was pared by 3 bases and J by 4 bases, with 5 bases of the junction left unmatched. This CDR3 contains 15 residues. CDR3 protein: CASSFGGGVTGELFF. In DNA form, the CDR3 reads TGTGCCAGCAGTTTTGGGGGAGGGGTCACCGGGGAGCTGTTTTTT.

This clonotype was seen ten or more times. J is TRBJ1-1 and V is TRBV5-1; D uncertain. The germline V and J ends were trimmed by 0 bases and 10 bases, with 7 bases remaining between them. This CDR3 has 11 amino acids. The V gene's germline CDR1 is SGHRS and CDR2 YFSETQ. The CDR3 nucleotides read TGCGCCAGCAGCTTGGGGCCTCGAGCTTTCTTT. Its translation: CASSLGPRAFF.

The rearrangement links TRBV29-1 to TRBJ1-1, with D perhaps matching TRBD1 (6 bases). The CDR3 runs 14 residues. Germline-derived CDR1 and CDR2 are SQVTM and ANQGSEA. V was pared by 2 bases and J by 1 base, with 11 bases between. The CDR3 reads CSVERGAANTEAFF. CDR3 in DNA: TGCAGCGTTGAACGGGGGGCGGCGAACACTGAAGCTTTCTTT.

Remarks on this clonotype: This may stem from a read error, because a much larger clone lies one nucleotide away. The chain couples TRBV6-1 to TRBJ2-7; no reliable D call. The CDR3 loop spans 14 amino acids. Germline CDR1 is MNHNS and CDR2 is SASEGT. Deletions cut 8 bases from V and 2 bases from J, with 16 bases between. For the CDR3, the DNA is TGTGCCAGCCAAGGGTCGGCCAGAGCCTACGAGCAGTACTTC. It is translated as CASQGSARAYEQYF.

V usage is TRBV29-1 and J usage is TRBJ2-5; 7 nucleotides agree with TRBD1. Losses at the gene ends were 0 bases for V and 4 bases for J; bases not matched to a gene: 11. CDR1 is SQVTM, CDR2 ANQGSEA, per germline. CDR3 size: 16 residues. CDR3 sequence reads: CSVEDPGPGQLETQYF. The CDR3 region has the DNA TGCAGCGTTGAAGATCCCGGACCGGGACAGCTAGAGACCCAGTACTTC.

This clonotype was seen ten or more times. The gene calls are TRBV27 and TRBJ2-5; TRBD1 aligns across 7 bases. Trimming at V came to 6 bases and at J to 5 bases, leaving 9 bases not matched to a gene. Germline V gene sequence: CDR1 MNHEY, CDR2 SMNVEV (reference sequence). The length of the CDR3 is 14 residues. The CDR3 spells CASSQGVSGETQYF. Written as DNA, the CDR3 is TGTGCCAGCAGCCAGGGGGTGTCTGGGGAGACCCAGTACTTC.

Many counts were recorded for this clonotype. The CDR3: CASSRGRKGSYNSPLHF. The CDR3 bases are TGTGCCAGCAGCCGGGGACGGAAGGGTTCCTATAATTCACCCCTCCACTTT. The V and J genes are TRBV11-3 and TRBJ1-6; D may be TRBD1 (5 bases). CDR1 is SGHNT, CDR2 YENEEA, per germline. CDR3 length: 17 amino acids. The ends were cut back, 5 bases at V and 1 base at J, with 15 bases in the middle.

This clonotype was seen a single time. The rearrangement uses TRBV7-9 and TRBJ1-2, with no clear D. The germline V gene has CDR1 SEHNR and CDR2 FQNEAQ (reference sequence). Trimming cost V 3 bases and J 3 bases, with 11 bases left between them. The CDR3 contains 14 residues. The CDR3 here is CASSLDLRDYGYTF. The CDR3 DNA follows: TGTGCCAGCAGCTTGGATCTGCGAGACTATGGCTACACCTTC.

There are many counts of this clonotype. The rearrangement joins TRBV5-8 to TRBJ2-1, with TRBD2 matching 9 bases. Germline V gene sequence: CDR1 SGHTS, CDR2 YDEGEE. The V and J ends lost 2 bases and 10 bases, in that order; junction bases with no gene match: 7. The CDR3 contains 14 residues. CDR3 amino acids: CASSLAGGHGEQFF. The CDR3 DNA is TGTGCCAGCAGCTTAGCGGGAGGCCATGGGGAGCAGTTCTTC.

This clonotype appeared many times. The CDR3 DNA reads as TGCGCCAGCAGCTTAGTAGGACAGGTCGCCTACGAGCAGTACTTC. Protein product: CASSLVGQVAYEQYF. This rearrangement joins TRBV5-1 to TRBJ2-7; TRBD1 aligns across 7 bases. The trim removed 2 bases at V and 2 bases at J, leaving 7 bases unmatched. The germline V gene encodes CDR1 SGHRS and CDR2 YFSETQ. The CDR3 is made up of 15 amino acids.

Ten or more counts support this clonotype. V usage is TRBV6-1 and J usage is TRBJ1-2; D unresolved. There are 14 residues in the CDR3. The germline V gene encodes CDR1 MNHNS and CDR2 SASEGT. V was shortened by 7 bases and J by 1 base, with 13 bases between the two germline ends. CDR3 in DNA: TGTGCCAGCACCCTAGGGCACCTTAACTATGGCTACACCTTC. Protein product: CASTLGHLNYGYTF.

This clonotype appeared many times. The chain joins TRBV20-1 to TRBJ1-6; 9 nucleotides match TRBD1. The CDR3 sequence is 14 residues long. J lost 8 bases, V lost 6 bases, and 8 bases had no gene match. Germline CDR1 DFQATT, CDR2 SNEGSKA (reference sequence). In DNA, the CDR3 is TGCAGTGCGTCTGGGACAGGGAGTTATTCACCCCTCCACTTT. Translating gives CSASGTGSYSPLHF.

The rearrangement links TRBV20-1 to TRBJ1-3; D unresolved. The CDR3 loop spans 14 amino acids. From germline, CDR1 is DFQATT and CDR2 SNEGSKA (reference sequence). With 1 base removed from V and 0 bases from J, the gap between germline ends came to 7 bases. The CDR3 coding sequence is TGCAGTGCTAGAGTTCCCATCTCTGGAAACACCATATATTTT. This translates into CSARVPISGNTIYF.

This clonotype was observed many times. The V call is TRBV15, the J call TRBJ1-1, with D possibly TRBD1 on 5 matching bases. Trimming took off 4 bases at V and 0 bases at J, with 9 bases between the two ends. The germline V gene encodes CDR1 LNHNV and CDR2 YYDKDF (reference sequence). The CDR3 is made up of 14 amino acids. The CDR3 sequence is CATSMQGVNTEAFF. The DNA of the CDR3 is TGTGCCACCAGCATGCAGGGTGTGAACACTGAAGCTTTCTTT.